Listed here are 27 T cell receptor beta chains from one sample, sequenced in a study of OX40 agonist ivuxolimab in advanced cancers. Sequencing was performed with immunoSEQ multiplex PCR; in TCRdb, only in-frame clones are kept and a portion is missing. The sample lists 68,000 or so clones; around four fifths were seen once. The sequencing here drew on CD4+ or CD8+ T cells sorted from blood, taken in a trial of the OX40 agonist ivuxolimab. These receptors originate from an adult with an advanced solid tumor such as melanoma, head and neck, liver or kidney cancer.

The count of this clone is one. The same CDR3 arises from other DNA sequences in this sample as well. The rearrangement uses TRBV7-2 and TRBJ2-1; TRBD1 agrees at 9 bases. The CDR3 totals 15 residues. After removal of 1 base from V and 7 bases from J, the junction contained 5 bases not matched to a gene. Germline CDR1 SGHTA, CDR2 FQGNSA. The CDR3 loop is CASSLVGQGLNEQFF. The CDR3 DNA reads TGTGCCAGCAGCTTAGTAGGACAGGGGTTGAATGAGCAGTTCTTC. The complete variable domain, with remaining parts taken from reference TRBV7-2 and TRBJ2-1, reads GAGVSQSPSNKVTEKGKDVELRCDPISGHTALYWYRQSLGQGLEFLIYFQGNSAPDKSGLPSDRFSAERTGGSVSTLTIQRTQQEDSAVYLCASSLVGQGLNEQFFGPGTRLTVL.

V and J are TRBV30 and TRBJ1-1, with D unclear. CDR3 length equals 12 residues. V dropped 2 bases and J dropped 4 bases, with 8 bases sitting between them. In germline, CDR1 is GTSNPN, CDR2 SVGIG (reference sequence). The CDR3 nucleotides are TGTGCCTGGAGTCGGGCCCTCACTGAAGCTTTCTTT. Encoded protein: CAWSRALTEAFF.

The J gene is TRBJ2-7, the V gene TRBV30; no clear D. CDR3 length: 11 residues. Germline CDR1 is GTSNPN and CDR2 is SVGIG (reference sequence). The germline V and J ends were trimmed by 2 bases and 2 bases, with 4 bases remaining between them. CDR3 bases: TGTGCCTGGAGTAACGCCTACGAGCAGTACTTC. Its protein is CAWSNAYEQYF.

The CDR3: CASSTGQRDGPQHF. In DNA, the CDR3 is TGTGCCAGCAGCACGGGACAGAGGGATGGGCCCCAGCATTTT. This rearrangement joins TRBV5-4 to TRBJ1-5; 7 bases map to TRBD1. V shed 4 bases, J shed 9 bases, and the junction held 10 bases outside the gene matches. This CDR3 is built from 14 residues. Germline CDR1 is SGHNT and CDR2 is YYREEE (reference sequence).

V gene TRBV6-1 combines with J gene TRBJ2-3; a possible D gene is TRBD1 (6 bases). Germline CDR1 MNHNS, CDR2 SASEGT. This CDR3 contains 15 residues. Trimming removed 7 bases at V and 4 bases at J, with 18 bases between. CDR3 amino acids: CASTVKGGAADTQYF. In nucleotides, the CDR3 is TGTGCCAGCACTGTGAAAGGGGGAGCGGCAGATACGCAGTATTTT.

This clone was seen once. The chain links TRBV30 to TRBJ1-2, with 9 bases that match TRBD1. Trimming took 3 bases from V and 3 from J; bases not matched to a gene: 8. This CDR3 comprises 15 residues. The germline CDR1 and CDR2 sequences are GTSNPN and SVGIG (reference sequence). The CDR3 sequence: CAWRGGQGTYYGYTF. Here the CDR3 DNA reads TGTGCCTGGAGGGGGGGACAGGGTACTTACTATGGCTACACCTTC.

J is TRBJ2-5 and V is TRBV7-8, with 10 bases that match TRBD1. CDR1 SGHVS and CDR2 FQNEAQ come from the germline V gene. J was trimmed by 4 bases and V by 5 bases; bases with no gene match: 10. CDR3 length: 16 residues. This CDR3 reads CASSIKNRDRGETQYF. CDR3 nucleotides: TGTGCCAGCAGCATAAAAAACCGGGACAGGGGAGAGACCCAGTACTTC.

The V call is TRBV25-1, the J call TRBJ1-2; TRBD1 aligns across 8 bases. The CDR3 has 12 residues. CDR1 and CDR2 from the germline V gene are MGHDK and SYGVNS. After removal of 2 bases from V and 8 bases from J, the junction contained 1 base not matched to a gene. The CDR3 DNA is TGTGCCAGCAGTGAAACAGGGGGAGGCTACACCTTC. It specifies CASSETGGGYTF.

This clone was recorded once. The chain uses TRBV5-1 and TRBJ2-1; TRBD2 agrees at 8 bases. This CDR3 spans 14 amino acids. Germline loops: CDR1 SGHRS, CDR2 YFSETQ. The V and J ends lost 0 bases and 8 bases, in that order; junction bases with no gene match: 4. CDR3 sequence reads: CASSLGSGTDEQFF. Here the CDR3 DNA reads TGCGCCAGCAGCTTGGGTAGCGGGACGGATGAGCAGTTCTTC.

The chain joins TRBV11-2 to TRBJ2-1; TRBD2 might be the D (5 bases). Germline values: CDR1 SGHAT, CDR2 FQNNGV. V lost 0 bases and J 5 bases, leaving 8 bases between the germline ends. CDR3 length: 14 amino acids. CDR3 bases: TGTGCCAGCAGCTTAGAACCAGCGGACAATGAGCAGTTCTTC. It translates to CASSLEPADNEQFF. Looking up the rest from reference TRBV11-2 and TRBJ2-1 gives the full variable domain: EAGVAQSPRYKIIEKRQSVAFWCNPISGHATLYWYQQILGQGPKLLIQFQNNGVVDDSQLPKDRFSAERLKGVDSTLKIQPAKLEDSAVYLCASSLEPADNEQFFGPGTRLTVL.

V gene TRBV18 combines with J gene TRBJ2-5; D assignment may be TRBD1 or TRBD2 (6 bases each). Trimming cost V 2 bases and J 5 bases, with 12 bases left between them. This CDR3 is 14 amino acids long. Germline-derived CDR1 and CDR2 are KGHSH and LQKENI. The CDR3 DNA follows: TGTGCCAGCTCACCAGGTCAAGGGGGGGAGACCCAGTACTTC. It is translated as CASSPGQGGETQYF.

The chain combines TRBV6-1 with TRBJ2-5; 7 bases map to TRBD1. The J segment lost 2 bases and the V segment lost 0 bases, leaving 6 bases of the junction unmatched. The CDR3 totals 16 residues. Germline CDR1 is MNHNS and CDR2 is SASEGT. CDR3 DNA sequence: TGTGCCAGCAGTGAAGCTGGGCAGGGGGTGCAAGAGACCCAGTACTTC. Protein sequence: CASSEAGQGVQETQYF.

This clone was detected a few times. CDR3 DNA sequence: TGTGCCAGCAGTTCGGGGGTCTACAATGAGCAGTTCTTC. It encodes CASSSGVYNEQFF. The chain joins TRBV27 to TRBJ2-1; the D gene is possibly TRBD2 (6 bases). Germline values: CDR1 MNHEY, CDR2 SMNVEV (reference sequence). V was trimmed by 4 bases and J by 3 bases, leaving 7 bases between them. This CDR3 is built from 13 residues.

DNA of the CDR3: TGTGCCAGCTCACTGTCGAGCGGGGGGGTGAACAATGAGCAGTTCTTC. Amino acid sequence: CASSLSSGGVNNEQFF. The rearrangement links TRBV18 to TRBJ2-1; TRBD2 matches at 10 bases. The CDR3 sequence is 16 residues long. The germline CDR1 and CDR2 sequences are KGHSH and LQKENI. Trimming at V came to 4 bases and at J to 5 bases, leaving 8 bases not matched to a gene.

V gene TRBV7-2 combines with J gene TRBJ2-3; 8 nucleotides agree with TRBD1. The ends lost 5 bases at V and 2 bases at J; junction bases unmatched: 6. Germline values: CDR1 SGHTA, CDR2 FQGNSA. The CDR3 covers 15 residues. CDR3 in amino acids: CASSPQTGDTDTQYF. Written as DNA, the CDR3 is TGTGCCAGCAGCCCCCAGACAGGGGACACAGATACGCAGTATTTT.

The chain couples TRBV6-1 to TRBJ2-3; D not resolved. Per germline, CDR1 MNHNS and CDR2 SASEGT. V shed 2 bases and J shed 5 bases, with 2 bases lying between them. The CDR3 runs to 11 residues. The CDR3 region has the DNA TGTGCCAGCAGTGAACAAGATACGCAGTATTTT. As protein: CASSEQDTQYF.

V and J are TRBV5-1 and TRBJ2-2; TRBD1 aligns across 9 bases. CDR1 and CDR2 from the germline V gene are SGHRS and YFSETQ. The CDR3 consists of 15 residues. V dropped 3 bases and J dropped 5; count of bases not matched to a gene: 5. The CDR3 here is CASSWTGERTGELFF. The CDR3 region has the DNA TGCGCCAGCAGCTGGACAGGGGAGAGAACCGGGGAGCTGTTTTTT.

V and J are TRBV5-1 and TRBJ2-3, with a tentative D call TRBD2 (5 bases). There are 16 residues in the CDR3. From germline, CDR1 is SGHRS and CDR2 YFSETQ. Trimming took 3 bases from V and 1 from J, leaving 15 bases between them. As DNA, the CDR3 is TGCGCCAGCAGCTCGACGTACGGGGTAGGCACAGATACGCAGTATTTT. Encoded protein: CASSSTYGVGTDTQYF.

In this sample, this clone turned up a few times. The rearrangement joins TRBV20-1 to TRBJ2-7; the D gene is possibly TRBD2 (6 bases). The CDR3 is made up of 11 amino acids. Between the trimmed V and J ends, which lost 3 bases and 3 bases, there was a span of 6 bases. Germline CDR1 is DFQATT and CDR2 is SNEGSKA (reference sequence). The CDR3 DNA follows: TGCAGTGCTAGGCGGGACTACGAGCAGTACTTC. It specifies CSARRDYEQYF.

This clone was seen only a few times. The chain uses TRBV6-1 and TRBJ2-3, with D perhaps matching TRBD1 (6 bases). The CDR3 sequence is 15 residues long. Trimming shortened V by 5 bases and J by 0 bases, and 12 bases separated the two germline ends. The V gene's germline CDR1 is MNHNS and CDR2 SASEGT. The CDR3 DNA follows: TGTGCCAGCAGTTGGGCAGGGGATAGCACAGATACGCAGTATTTT. Its protein is CASSWAGDSTDTQYF.

This sequence joins TRBV6-6 and TRBJ1-6; D gene uncertain. The V end was cut by 8 bases, the J end by 8 bases, with 10 bases between. Germline assignment: CDR1 MNHNY and CDR2 SVGAGI (reference sequence). The CDR3 spans 12 residues. In nucleotides, the CDR3 is TGTGCCAGCCGACGCTCGGATTCACCCCTCCACTTT. Protein sequence: CASRRSDSPLHF.

A remark on this clone: A junction boundary mismatches the germline segment, possibly from a read error. The chain is built from TRBV30 and TRBJ2-7; TRBD2 matches at 9 bases. This CDR3 region has 13 residues. CDR1 is GTSNPN and CDR2 is SVGIG in the germline V gene (reference sequence). The CDR3 DNA reads as TGTGCCTGGAGTAGGAGTAGCGGGAGAGACCTGCACTTC. It encodes CAWSRSSGRDLHF.

The table lists this clone with a count of one. V gene TRBV5-1 combines with J gene TRBJ1-2; D is unresolved. This CDR3 contains 13 residues. Germline loops: CDR1 SGHRS, CDR2 YFSETQ. V lost 0 bases and J lost 3, with 6 bases in between. In DNA form, the CDR3 reads TGCGCCAGCAGCTTGGTGGGGTACTATGGCTACACCTTC. It is translated as CASSLVGYYGYTF.

The chain carries TRBV18 and TRBJ2-1; D is undetermined. V lost 4 bases to trimming and J lost 2 bases, with 12 bases between them. The CDR3 runs 15 residues. Looked up from germline, CDR1 is KGHSH and CDR2 is LQKENI. CDR3 in amino acids: CASSRISAPYNEQFF. The CDR3, as DNA: TGTGCCAGCTCACGCATTAGTGCCCCCTACAATGAGCAGTTCTTC.

This chain joins TRBV27 and TRBJ2-3, with D perhaps matching TRBD1 (6 bases). CDR3 length: 15 residues. Germline CDR1 and CDR2: MNHEY and SMNVEV (reference sequence). V was trimmed by 5 bases and J by 2 bases, leaving 14 bases between them. CDR3 loop: CASSLVGGDTDTQYF. For the CDR3, the DNA is TGTGCCAGCAGTCTTGTAGGGGGTGACACAGATACGCAGTATTTT.

The CDR3 loop is CASSPTIPVGETQYF. In nucleotides, the CDR3 is TGCGCCAGCAGCCCGACTATCCCAGTGGGAGAGACCCAGTACTTC. The J gene is TRBJ2-5, the V gene TRBV5-1, with a weak D call TRBD2 (5 bases). The CDR3 runs to 15 residues. Looked up from germline, CDR1 is SGHRS and CDR2 is YFSETQ. Deletions cut 4 bases from V and 4 bases from J, with 17 bases between.

This clone has a handful of counts. The chain is built from TRBV12-2 and TRBJ1-1; no check of the table's D call, TRBD1, against the DNA was made. TRBV12-2 is noted as a pseudogene. The CDR3 extends over 19 amino acids. CDR3 DNA: TGTGCAAGTCGCTTACTCCGGACAGGACCATCCTCTAAGAACACTGAAGCTTTCTTT. Protein sequence: CASRLLRTGPSSKNTEAFF.